The 21 T cell receptor beta chains in this list originate from one sample, sequenced in a study of shared clonotypes between healthy human individuals. Sequencing used immunoSEQ multiplex PCR; TCRdb keeps in-frame clones, though not all of them. Of 600,000 to 800,000 clones listed, over 60% are singletons. What was sequenced was memory CD4+ T cells sorted from blood. The sample's subset: CD45RA-negative fraction. The source of these receptors is a woman in her 30s in good health.

The V call is TRBV7-2, the J call TRBJ2-3, with 8 bases lining up with TRBD1. Germline CDR1 is SGHTA and CDR2 is FQGNSA. The CDR3 has 16 amino acids. The V segment lost 2 bases and the J segment 2 bases; nucleotides outside the gene matches: 6. CDR3: CASSLMGQDITDTQYF. DNA for the CDR3: TGTGCCAGCAGCTTAATGGGACAGGATATCACAGATACGCAGTATTTT.

The V call is TRBV19, the J call TRBJ2-3; TRBD2 matches 7 bases. The germline gives CDR1 LNHDA, CDR2 SQIVND (reference sequence). The trim removed 9 bases at V and 6 bases at J, leaving 9 bases unmatched. The CDR3 loop spans 13 amino acids. CDR3 sequence reads: CASQRRETDTQYF. The CDR3 bases are TGTGCCAGCCAAAGGCGGGAGACCGATACGCAGTATTTT.

V usage is TRBV29-1 and J usage is TRBJ1-3, with unresolved D. Germline V gene sequence: CDR1 SQVTM, CDR2 ANQGSEA. The CDR3 has 13 residues. With 5 bases removed from V and 1 base from J, the gap between germline ends came to 9 bases. The CDR3 loop is CSVISRSGNTIYF. The CDR3 DNA sequence: TGCAGCGTTATATCGCGGTCTGGAAACACCATATATTTT.

This rearrangement joins TRBV5-5 to TRBJ2-2, with 8 bases that match TRBD2. This CDR3 is 14 amino acids long. The germline V gene encodes CDR1 SGHKS and CDR2 YYEKEE (reference sequence). After removal of 10 bases from V and 3 bases from J, the junction contained 8 bases not matched to a gene. The DNA for the CDR3 is TGTGCCGGTCAGCGGGAGAGGGACACCGGGGAGCTGTTTTTT. Protein: CAGQRERDTGELFF.

A remark on this clone: The sample contains more than one DNA sequence encoding this CDR3. V is TRBV4-1 and J is TRBJ2-7, with 10 bases fitting TRBD2. Germline CDR1 is MGHRA and CDR2 is YSYEKL. V trimming: 1 base; J trimming: 4 bases; junction bases outside the gene matches: 1. CDR3 size: 14 residues. In DNA form, the CDR3 reads TGCGCCAGCAGCCAAGCTAGCGGGAGTTACGAGCAGTACTTC. Encoded protein: CASSQASGSYEQYF.

V gene TRBV28 combines with J gene TRBJ1-5; tentative D call: TRBD1 (5 bases). CDR3 size: 11 residues. CDR1 is MDHEN, CDR2 SYDVKM, per germline. The V and J ends lost 7 bases and 12 bases respectively, with 13 bases between them. CDR3: CASNGGVGQHF. As DNA, the CDR3 is TGTGCCAGCAACGGGGGGGTTGGCCAGCATTTT.

The chain joins TRBV11-1 to TRBJ1-4, with D hard to call. CDR3 length: 11 residues. Trimming removed 5 bases from V and 7 bases from J, with 5 bases in between. Per the germline V gene, CDR1 is SGHAT and CDR2 is FQDESV (reference sequence). CDR3 residues: CASSPVEKLFF. The CDR3 DNA sequence: TGTGCCAGCAGCCCGGTTGAAAAACTGTTTTTT.

V is TRBV28 and J is TRBJ1-4; D is possibly TRBD1 (5 bases). Germline V lookup: CDR1 MDHEN, CDR2 SYDVKM. The CDR3 covers 15 residues. V was clipped by 2 bases and J by 7 bases, with 14 bases between them. In nucleotides, the CDR3 is TGTGCCAGCAGTTTAAAGACGGGGGGGAGTGAAAAACTGTTTTTT. Translated: CASSLKTGGSEKLFF. Looking up the rest from reference TRBV28 and TRBJ1-4 gives the full variable domain: DVKVTQSSRYLVKRTGEKVFLECVQDMDHENMFWYRQDPGLGLRLIYFSYDVKMKEKGDIPEGYSVSREKKERFSLILESASTNQTSMYLCASSLKTGGSEKLFFGSGTQLSVL.

The chain is built from TRBV28 and TRBJ2-1; D is perhaps TRBD2 (5 bases). The CDR3 has 14 amino acids. Trimming cost V 1 base and J 8 bases, with 12 bases left between them. Germline CDR1 MDHEN, CDR2 SYDVKM. CDR3 DNA: TGTGCCAGCAGTTTATCAGGCCCGAGGGATGAGCAGTTCTTC. Translation: CASSLSGPRDEQFF.

This chain uses TRBV13 with TRBJ2-5; D not resolved. The V gene lost 1 base and the J gene lost 6 bases, with 12 bases spanning the gap. The CDR3 is 14 amino acids. CDR1 and CDR2 (germline): PRHDT, FYEKMQ (reference sequence). The CDR3 region is CASSLAGSRKTQYF. CDR3 nucleotide sequence: TGTGCCAGCAGCTTAGCCGGAAGTAGGAAGACCCAGTACTTC.

Turning to this clone: This specimen includes other DNA sequences encoding the same CDR3. This chain links TRBV5-1 with TRBJ2-7; D ambiguous. V dropped 0 bases and J dropped 0 bases, with 4 bases sitting between them. The CDR3 runs to 13 residues. Germline-derived CDR1 and CDR2 are SGHRS and YFSETQ. The CDR3 protein is CASSLAASYEQYF. The CDR3 coding sequence is TGCGCCAGCAGCTTGGCGGCCTCCTACGAGCAGTACTTC.

Written as DNA, the CDR3 is TGTGCCAGCAGCTTCACCCGGACAAGGGATGGCTACACCTTC. This codes for CASSFTRTRDGYTF. J is TRBJ1-2 and V is TRBV7-2; a weak D match, TRBD1 (5 bases). CDR1 and CDR2 from the germline V gene are SGHTA and FQGNSA. CDR3 length: 14 amino acids. V was trimmed by 3 bases and J by 6 bases, leaving 14 bases between them.

J is TRBJ1-2 and V is TRBV5-6; tentatively, D is TRBD1 (6 bases). Germline CDR1 reads SGHDT; CDR2 reads YYEEEE. V was pared by 4 bases and J by 8 bases, with 15 bases between. CDR3 length equals 13 residues. CDR3 loop: CASSPMGAQGYTF. The CDR3 bases are TGTGCCAGCAGCCCGATGGGGGCGCAGGGCTACACCTTC.

This clone was counted once. The chain recombines TRBV19 with TRBJ1-2; 8 bases agree with TRBD1. V was pared by 6 bases and J by 2 bases, with 11 bases of the junction left unmatched. Germline V gene data show CDR1 as LNHDA and CDR2 as SQIVND (reference sequence). The CDR3 sequence is 16 residues long. This chain's CDR3 is CASSWTGINVNYGYTF. The CDR3 nucleotides read TGTGCCAGTAGCTGGACAGGGATTAATGTGAACTATGGCTACACCTTC.

Only a few counts were recorded for this clone. The chain employs TRBV19 and TRBJ1-1; D is unclear. The CDR3 covers 12 residues. CDR1 is LNHDA and CDR2 is SQIVND in the germline V gene (reference sequence). V lost 4 bases and J 3 bases, leaving 6 bases between the germline ends. The CDR3 loop is CASSTHYTEAFF. CDR3 nucleotide sequence: TGTGCCAGTAGTACCCATTACACTGAAGCTTTCTTT.

The chain employs TRBV21-1 and TRBJ2-2; the DNA was not used to check the table's D call, TRBD2. TRBV21-1 is termed a pseudogene. This CDR3 spans 11 amino acids. The CDR3 is CAGGETGELFF. The CDR3 bases are TGTGCCGGGGGGGAGACCGGGGAGCTGTTTTTT.

V is TRBV19 and J is TRBJ2-2; D is undetermined. CDR1 and CDR2 (germline): LNHDA, SQIVND (reference sequence). This CDR3 contains 15 residues. The V end lost 2 bases, the J end lost 1 base, and 8 bases lay between the germline ends. This chain's CDR3 is CASSISAVNTGELFF. CDR3 nucleotide sequence: TGTGCCAGTAGTATAAGTGCGGTGAACACCGGGGAGCTGTTTTTT.

In DNA form, the CDR3 reads TGCGCCAGCAGCGCGGACGGGACTAGCGTCGTCGGGGAGCTGTTTTTT. Its translation: CASSADGTSVVGELFF. The J gene is TRBJ2-2, the V gene TRBV5-1; 10 positions match TRBD2. J was trimmed by 7 bases and V by 4 bases; bases with no gene match: 10. The germline V gene has CDR1 SGHRS and CDR2 YFSETQ. The CDR3 runs 16 residues.

Only a few counts were recorded for this clone. V and J are TRBV29-1 and TRBJ2-5, with D perhaps TRBD2 (6 bases). The germline V gene has CDR1 SQVTM and CDR2 ANQGSEA. Trimming took off 4 bases at V and 5 bases at J, with 11 bases between the two ends. This CDR3 has 12 residues. CDR3 region: CSVVPAGETQYF. As DNA, the CDR3 is TGCAGCGTTGTCCCCGCGGGGGAGACCCAGTACTTC.

The chain combines TRBV19 with TRBJ2-3; the D is unclear. The CDR3 is 13 amino acids. V lost 3 bases and J 4 bases, leaving 8 bases between the germline ends. CDR1 is LNHDA and CDR2 is SQIVND in the germline V gene (reference sequence). Written as DNA, the CDR3 is TGTGCCAGTAGTATCACCAAACCAGATACGCAGTATTTT. Translated: CASSITKPDTQYF.

The chain combines TRBV6-5 with TRBJ2-2; D remains unclear. Germline V CDR1 and CDR2: MNHEY, SVGAGI. This CDR3 has 13 residues. V was shortened by 5 bases and J by 5 bases, with 9 bases between the two germline ends. DNA of the CDR3: TGTGCCAGCAGTCAGAAGTGGACCGGGGAGCTGTTTTTT. This encodes CASSQKWTGELFF.